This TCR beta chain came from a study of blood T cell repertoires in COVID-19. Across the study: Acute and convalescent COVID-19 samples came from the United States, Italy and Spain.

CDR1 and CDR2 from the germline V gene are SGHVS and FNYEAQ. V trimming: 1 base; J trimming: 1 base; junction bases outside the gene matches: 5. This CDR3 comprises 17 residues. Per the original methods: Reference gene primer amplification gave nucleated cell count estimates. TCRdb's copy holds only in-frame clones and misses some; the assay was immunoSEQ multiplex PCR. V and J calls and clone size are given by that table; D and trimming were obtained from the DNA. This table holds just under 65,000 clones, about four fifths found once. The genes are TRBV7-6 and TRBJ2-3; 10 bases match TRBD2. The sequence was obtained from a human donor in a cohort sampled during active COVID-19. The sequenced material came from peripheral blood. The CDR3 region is CASSLGSSGGGTDTQYF. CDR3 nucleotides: TGTGCCAGCAGCTTAGGTTCTAGCGGGGGTGGCACAGATACGCAGTATTTT.